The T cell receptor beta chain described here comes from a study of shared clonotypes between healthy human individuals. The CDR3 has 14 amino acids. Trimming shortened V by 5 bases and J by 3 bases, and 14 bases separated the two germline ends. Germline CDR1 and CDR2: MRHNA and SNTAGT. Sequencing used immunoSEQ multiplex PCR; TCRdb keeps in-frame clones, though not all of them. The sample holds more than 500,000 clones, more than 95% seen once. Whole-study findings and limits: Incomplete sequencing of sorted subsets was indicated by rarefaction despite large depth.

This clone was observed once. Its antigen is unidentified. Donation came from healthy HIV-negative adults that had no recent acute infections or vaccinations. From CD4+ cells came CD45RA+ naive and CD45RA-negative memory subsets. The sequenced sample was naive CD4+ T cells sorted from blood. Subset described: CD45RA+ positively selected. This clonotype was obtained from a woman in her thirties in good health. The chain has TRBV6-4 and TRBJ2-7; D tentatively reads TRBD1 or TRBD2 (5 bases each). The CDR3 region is CASSPTGTIYEQYF. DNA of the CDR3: TGTGCCAGCAGTCCCACCGGGACCATCTACGAGCAGTACTTC.